Each of the 24 T cell receptor beta chains below was sequenced from the same sample in a study of T cells in Graves' hyperthyroidism and ophthalmopathy. RNA transcripts yielded amplified TCR beta CDR3 regions. The primer set for the first-round RT-PCR of the TCR CDR3 was HTBI. TCRdb re-analysed the multiplex PCR reads in MiXCR, keeping a single row per CDR3 protein. The sample lists about 400,000 distinct CDR3 sequences, about 14% occurring once. The sample taken for sequencing was blood. The receptors were sampled from a man between 50 and 59 years old with Graves' ophthalmopathy.

This clonotype was found many times. V gene TRBV28 combines with J gene TRBJ2-7, with D tentatively TRBD1 or TRBD2 (5 bases each). V lost 3 bases to trimming and J lost 4 bases, with 19 bases between them. The CDR3 length is 16 residues. CDR1 is MDHEN and CDR2 is SYDVKM in the germline V gene. The CDR3, as DNA: TGTGCCAGCAGTTTGGGTTGGGGGTCCGGATCTTACGAGCAGTACTTC. It codes for CASSLGWGSGSYEQYF.

The CDR3 reads CASTPSGSSYEQYF. DNA of the CDR3: TGTGCCAGTACCCCTAGCGGGAGCTCCTACGAGCAGTACTTC. The J gene is TRBJ2-7, the V gene TRBV19; 10 bases line up with TRBD2. CDR3 size: 14 residues. The germline CDR1 and CDR2 sequences are LNHDA and SQIVND (reference sequence). J gave up 0 bases and V 7 bases, and 3 bases lay outside the gene matches.

The DNA for the CDR3 is TGTGCCAGCAGCCCTAGGGATAATTACAATGAGCAGTTCTTC. It translates to CASSPRDNYNEQFF. This rearrangement joins TRBV5-6 to TRBJ2-1; D not resolved. The CDR3 is 14 amino acids. Germline V gene sequence: CDR1 SGHDT, CDR2 YYEEEE. Trimming shortened V by 4 bases and J by 4 bases, and 12 bases separated the two germline ends.

This clonotype has more than one count but fewer than ten. Written as DNA, the CDR3 is TGTGCCAGCAGTCCCGGGACAAGGCGGGAGACCCAGTACTTC. This gives the protein CASSPGTRRETQYF. The chain links TRBV27 to TRBJ2-5; a possible D gene is TRBD1 (6 bases). Per germline, CDR1 MNHEY and CDR2 SMNVEV (reference sequence). This CDR3 is 14 amino acids long. V dropped 5 bases and J dropped 5 bases, with 15 bases sitting between them.

This clonotype was counted ten times or more. V is TRBV28 and J is TRBJ2-1, with D possibly TRBD1 on 5 matching bases. V dropped 2 bases and J dropped 0 bases, with 11 bases sitting between them. Germline V gene sequence: CDR1 MDHEN, CDR2 SYDVKM. This CDR3 is 16 amino acids long. The CDR3 DNA reads TGTGCCAGCAGTTTACAAAGACAGAACTCCTACAATGAGCAGTTCTTC. Amino acids: CASSLQRQNSYNEQFF.

This clonotype was detected ten times or more. The chain links TRBV6-2 or TRBV6-3 to TRBJ2-7, with D tentatively TRBD2 (6 bases). In germline, CDR1 is MNHEY, CDR2 SVGEGT. The CDR3 is 15 residues long. Trimming removed 0 bases from V and 2 bases from J, with 11 bases in between. This chain's CDR3 is CASSYSRLGTYEQYF. The CDR3 DNA reads as TGTGCCAGCAGTTACTCAAGACTAGGTACCTACGAGCAGTACTTC.

This clonotype was seen more than once but under ten times. The CDR3, as DNA: TGTGCCAGCAGCCAAGATCGTGGGGGCCTCTGGGACAATCAGCCCCAGCATTTT. This codes for CASSQDRGGLWDNQPQHF. This chain uses TRBV3-1 with TRBJ1-5; tentative D call: TRBD1 (6 bases). Trimming removed 0 bases at V and 3 bases at J, with 18 bases between. This CDR3 spans 18 amino acids. Germline V gene data show CDR1 as LGHDT and CDR2 as YNNKEL (reference sequence).

Points on this clonotype: Germline is not matched at one junction end, which may reflect a read error. The rearrangement joins TRBV6-1 to TRBJ2-5; D perhaps matches TRBD1 (5 bases). CDR3 length: 12 residues. CDR1 MNHNS and CDR2 SASEGT come from the germline V gene. CDR3 coding DNA: TGCGCCAGCAGTGAGCAGGGCGGCTTGGTGTACTTC. It is translated as CASSEQGGLVYF.

A note on this clonotype: One end of the junction fails to match germline, which may point to a read error. This sequence joins TRBV24-1 and TRBJ1-5, with TRBD1 matching 8 bases. Germline values: CDR1 KGHDR, CDR2 SFDVKD. The CDR3 loop spans 16 amino acids. The CDR3 region has the DNA TGTACCACCAGTGATACTGACAGGGGTGGCAATCAGCCCCAGCATTTT. The encoded protein is CTTSDTDRGGNQPQHF.

As regards this clonotype: It may be a read error: a sequence one base away is much more abundant. This chain connects TRBV20-1 to TRBJ1-4, with D hard to call. The CDR3 contains 11 residues. Germline CDR1 DFQATT, CDR2 SNEGSKA (reference sequence). Here the CDR3 reads CSARGWEKLVF. The CDR3 region has the DNA TGCAGTGCGAGAGGTTGGGAAAAACTGGTTTTT.

This clonotype was observed many times. The chain uses TRBV29-1 and TRBJ2-1; D is uncertain. Trimming pared 0 bases from V and 10 bases from J, leaving 16 bases between. The CDR3 is made up of 14 amino acids. Germline V gene data show CDR1 as SQVTM and CDR2 as ANQGSEA. The CDR3 DNA follows: TGCAGCGTTGAAGACAGACTGGGCCCTGAAGAGCAGTTCTTC. Amino acids: CSVEDRLGPEEQFF.

This clonotype was observed many times. V gene TRBV20-1 combines with J gene TRBJ2-3; D might be TRBD2 (5 bases). The germline gives CDR1 DFQATT, CDR2 SNEGSKA (reference sequence). This CDR3 spans 15 amino acids. V gave up 6 bases and J gave up 0 bases, with 16 bases separating them. The CDR3 DNA is TGCAGTGCCCACCTACGGGATAGCAGCACAGATACGCAGTATTTT. Amino acids: CSAHLRDSSTDTQYF.

There are many counts of this clonotype. The chain combines TRBV18 with TRBJ2-2; D unclear. Per the germline V gene, CDR1 is KGHSH and CDR2 is LQKENI. The germline V and J ends were trimmed by 6 bases and 1 base, with 9 bases remaining between them. The CDR3 consists of 14 residues. CDR3 residues: CASSLLENTGELFF. CDR3 DNA sequence: TGTGCCAGCTCCCTCCTCGAGAACACCGGGGAGCTGTTTTTT. The variable domain in full, completed from reference TRBV18 and TRBJ2-2, reads NAGVMQNPRHLVRRRGQEARLRCSPMKGHSHVYWYRQLPEEGLKFMVYLQKENIIDESGMPKERFSAEFPKEGPSILRIQQVVRGDSAAYFCASSLLENTGELFFGEGSRLTVL.

The rearrangement joins TRBV19 to TRBJ2-5; D is tentatively TRBD1 or TRBD2 (5 bases each). CDR3 length: 14 amino acids. The germline V and J ends were trimmed by 4 bases and 2 bases, with 11 bases remaining between them. The germline V gene encodes CDR1 LNHDA and CDR2 SQIVND (reference sequence). CDR3 loop: CASSRVWGQETQYF. CDR3 bases: TGTGCCAGTAGTAGGGTGTGGGGGCAAGAGACCCAGTACTTC. Looking up the rest from reference TRBV19 and TRBJ2-5 gives the full variable domain: DGGITQSPKYLFRKEGQNVTLSCEQNLNHDAMYWYRQDPGQGLRLIYYSQIVNDFQKGDIAEGYSVSREKKESFPLTVTSAQKNPTAFYLCASSRVWGQETQYFGPGTRLLVL.

This clonotype has ten or more counts. V is TRBV7-6 and J is TRBJ2-2; 7 bases fit TRBD2. Germline V lookup: CDR1 SGHVS, CDR2 FNYEAQ. V lost 3 bases to trimming and J lost 5 bases; unmatched junction nucleotides: 12. The CDR3 is 17 amino acids. In DNA form, the CDR3 reads TGTGCCAGCAGCTTGGCGGGCCCCGGGAGGTTAACCGGGGAGCTGTTTTTT. Residues: CASSLAGPGRLTGELFF. Complete variable domain (other parts from reference TRBV7-6 and TRBJ2-2): GAGVSQSPRYKVTKRGQDVALRCDPISGHVSLYWYRQALGQGPEFLTYFNYEAQQDKSGLPNDRFSAERPEGSISTLTIQRTEQRDSAMYRCASSLAGPGRLTGELFFGEGSRLTVL.

This clonotype was seen a few times. A junction end diverges from the germline sequence, so it may reflect a read error. CDR3 DNA sequence: TGTGCCAGCAGCTTATCCGGGACAGGGACTACCAATGGCTACACCTTC. It specifies CASSLSGTGTTNGYTF. The genes are TRBV28 and TRBJ1-2; 9 nucleotides match TRBD1. The length of the CDR3 is 16 residues. Germline V gene lookup returns CDR1 MDHEN and CDR2 SYDVKM.

J is TRBJ2-1 and V is TRBV19, with 10 bases that match TRBD2. The CDR3 runs to 16 residues. CDR1 is LNHDA and CDR2 is SQIVND in the germline V gene (reference sequence). After removal of 3 bases from V and 7 bases from J, the junction contained 9 bases not matched to a gene. CDR3 coding DNA: TGTGCCAGTAGTATTTATCCTAGCGGGAGTGGAAATGAGCAGTTCTTC. Its translation is CASSIYPSGSGNEQFF. The full variable domain, completed using reference TRBV19 and TRBJ2-1, is DGGITQSPKYLFRKEGQNVTLSCEQNLNHDAMYWYRQDPGQGLRLIYYSQIVNDFQKGDIAEGYSVSREKKESFPLTVTSAQKNPTAFYLCASSIYPSGSGNEQFFGPGTRLTVL.

The V gene is TRBV4-1, the J gene TRBJ1-2; D unclear. The V gene lost 1 base and the J gene lost 2 bases, with 5 bases spanning the gap. This CDR3 has 13 amino acids. The germline V gene encodes CDR1 MGHRA and CDR2 YSYEKL. The CDR3: CASSQAGNYGYTF. CDR3 nucleotides: TGCGCCAGCAGCCAAGCCGGGAACTATGGCTACACCTTC.

The J gene is TRBJ2-3, the V gene TRBV7-3; tentatively, D is TRBD2 (5 bases). Looked up from germline, CDR1 is SGHTA and CDR2 is FQGTGA. The CDR3 runs to 17 residues. The V end was cut by 2 bases, the J end by 1 base, with 16 bases between. The CDR3 reads CASSLFPGGSGTDTQYF. For the CDR3, the DNA is TGTGCCAGCAGCTTATTCCCGGGTGGTAGCGGCACAGATACGCAGTATTTT.

In its sample, this clonotype was seen a few times. The chain carries TRBV6-1 and TRBJ2-2; 13 nucleotides agree with TRBD2. Germline loops: CDR1 MNHNS, CDR2 SASEGT. The CDR3 spans 16 residues. After removal of 10 bases from V and 4 bases from J, the junction contained 9 bases not matched to a gene. In DNA form, the CDR3 reads TGTGCCATTCGCGGGACTAGCGGGACCGCCACCGGGGAGCTGTTTTTT. This codes for CAIRGTSGTATGELFF.

There are a few counts of this clonotype. This chain joins TRBV6-1 and TRBJ2-2; D is unclear. Germline lookup yields CDR1 MNHNS and CDR2 SASEGT. V was pared by 8 bases and J by 6 bases, with 19 bases between. The CDR3 has 15 residues. CDR3 DNA sequence: TGTGCCAGCGATATTTCGATGGGAAGCTCCGGGGAGCTGTTTTTT. This codes for CASDISMGSSGELFF.

This clonotype was observed at least ten times. The V call is TRBV12-3 or TRBV12-4, the J call TRBJ2-1; 7 bases are shared with TRBD2. The V gene end was trimmed by 5 bases and the J gene end by 2 bases; junction bases not matched to a gene: 6. The CDR3 runs to 15 residues. In DNA form, the CDR3 reads TGTGCCAGCAGTAGGCGGGAGATTGCCTACAATGAGCAGTTCTTC. Its protein product is CASSRREIAYNEQFF.

This clonotype was picked up many times. This sequence joins TRBV9 and TRBJ2-1, with TRBD1 as a possible D gene (6 bases). Germline V lookup: CDR1 SGDLS, CDR2 YYNGEE. V dropped 2 bases and J dropped 8 bases, with 20 bases sitting between them. The CDR3 is made up of 16 amino acids. The CDR3 region has the DNA TGTGCCAGCAGCGTCACGGGACACCAAACGAGCGATGAGCAGTTCTTC. Amino acids: CASSVTGHQTSDEQFF. Supplemented by reference TRBV9 and TRBJ2-1, the full variable domain reads DSGVTQTPKHLITATGQRVTLRCSPRSGDLSVYWYQQSLDQGLQFLIQYYNGEERAKGNILERFSAQQFPDLHSELNLSSLELGDSALYFCASSVTGHQTSDEQFFGPGTRLTVL.

In DNA, the CDR3 is TGCAGCGTTGTGACAGGTGGGAATGAGCAGTTCTTC. The encoded protein is CSVVTGGNEQFF. The chain combines TRBV29-1 with TRBJ2-1; D is perhaps TRBD1 (6 bases). The CDR3 is made up of 12 amino acids. Trimming shortened V by 4 bases and J by 7 bases, and 11 bases separated the two germline ends. CDR1 SQVTM and CDR2 ANQGSEA come from the germline V gene.